The 24 T cell receptor beta chains listed next were all sequenced from one sample in a study of control samples from healthy donors and cancer patients. Repertoires were generated with immunoSEQ multiplex PCR, while TCRdb's copy carries only in-frame clones and drops some. This sample yields 150,000 to 200,000 clones, of which over 95% are seen a single time; about 0.94% belongs to the top ten. Sequencing was done on a sample of blood. The receptors originated from a woman under 40 in good health.

The chain has TRBV10-3 and TRBJ1-1, with D maybe TRBD1 (6 bases). The length of the CDR3 is 11 residues. Trimming shortened V by 11 bases and J by 2 bases, and 9 bases separated the two germline ends. Germline CDR1 is ENHRY and CDR2 is SYGVKD. CDR3 amino acids: CAVQGNTEAFF. The CDR3 DNA reads as TGTGCCGTACAGGGTAACACTGAAGCTTTCTTT.

The chain joins TRBV6-1 to TRBJ1-4; 8 bases match TRBD1. Germline values: CDR1 MNHNS, CDR2 SASEGT. The CDR3 length is 17 residues. Unmatched junction bases numbered 11, after V lost 1 base and J lost 7 bases. The CDR3 sequence: CASSEEDRVTLGEKLFF. Written as DNA, the CDR3 is TGTGCCAGCAGTGAAGAGGACAGGGTAACATTAGGTGAAAAACTGTTTTTT.

The chain recombines TRBV6-1 with TRBJ1-2, with D perhaps TRBD1 (5 bases). Germline CDR1 MNHNS, CDR2 SASEGT. The CDR3 runs to 14 residues. The germline V and J ends were trimmed by 3 bases and 3 bases, with 11 bases remaining between them. This CDR3 reads CASSEAGSDYGYTF. CDR3 nucleotide sequence: TGTGCCAGCAGTGAGGCAGGGTCGGACTATGGCTACACCTTC.

CDR3 nucleotides: TGTGCCAGCAGCTCCTCGGGGAGGTTTGGATTTCCCTACGAGCAGTACTTC. Translated: CASSSSGRFGFPYEQYF. The J gene is TRBJ2-7, the V gene TRBV7-3; perhaps TRBD2 as D (6 bases). Between the trimmed V and J ends, which lost 4 bases and 2 bases, there was a span of 21 bases. CDR3 size: 17 residues. Germline CDR1 reads SGHTA; CDR2 reads FQGTGA. Supplemented by reference TRBV7-3 and TRBJ2-7, the full variable domain reads GAGVSQTPSNKVTEKGKYVELRCDPISGHTALYWYRQSLGQGPEFLIYFQGTGAADDSGLPNDRFFAVRPEGSVSTLKIQRTERGDSAVYLCASSSSGRFGFPYEQYFGPGTRLTVT.

V gene TRBV5-8 combines with J gene TRBJ2-7; tentatively, D is TRBD1 (5 bases). The CDR3 runs to 14 residues. Germline V gene data show CDR1 as SGHTS and CDR2 as YDEGEE. V lost 2 bases to trimming and J lost 8 bases, with 17 bases between them. CDR3 in DNA: TGTGCCAGCAGCTTTGATATAGGGGCGTCCCAGCAGTACTTC. Amino acid sequence: CASSFDIGASQQYF.

The chain recombines TRBV6-4 with TRBJ2-3; 8 bases map to TRBD2. V shed 5 bases, J shed 2 bases, and the junction held 3 bases outside the gene matches. Germline assignment: CDR1 MRHNA and CDR2 SNTAGT. This CDR3 spans 14 amino acids. CDR3 sequence: CASSRGLDTDTQYF. The CDR3 nucleotides are TGTGCCAGCAGTCGGGGACTAGACACAGATACGCAGTATTTT.

The gene calls are TRBV30 and TRBJ1-2; 8 bases align to TRBD1. The length of the CDR3 is 15 residues. Germline CDR1 is GTSNPN and CDR2 is SVGIG (reference sequence). Trimming removed 0 bases from V and 2 bases from J; junction bases left unmatched: 5. CDR3 in DNA: TGTGCCTGGAGTGTACGAAGGACAGGGAACTATGGCTACACCTTC. Translated: CAWSVRRTGNYGYTF.

The V and J genes are TRBV7-6 and TRBJ1-2, with TRBD1 as a possible D gene (6 bases). Germline CDR1 SGHVS, CDR2 FNYEAQ. Trimming removed 5 bases at V and 8 bases at J, with 15 bases between. The CDR3 runs 13 residues. CDR3 region: CASSAREGDGYTF. DNA for the CDR3: TGTGCCAGCAGCGCGCGCGAGGGGGACGGCTACACCTTC. Full variable domain (missing parts from reference TRBV7-6 and TRBJ1-2): GAGVSQSPRYKVTKRGQDVALRCDPISGHVSLYWYRQALGQGPEFLTYFNYEAQQDKSGLPNDRFSAERPEGSISTLTIQRTEQRDSAMYRCASSAREGDGYTFGSGTRLTVV.

The rearrangement joins TRBV5-1 to TRBJ1-1, with D unclear. V lost 1 base, J lost 3 bases, and 7 bases lay in between. There are 13 residues in the CDR3. The germline V gene encodes CDR1 SGHRS and CDR2 YFSETQ. This chain's CDR3 is CASSLRSDTEAFF. The CDR3 nucleotides are TGCGCCAGCAGCTTGAGATCGGACACTGAAGCTTTCTTT.

The chain uses TRBV28 and TRBJ1-4, with a weak D call TRBD1 (6 bases). CDR3 length: 13 amino acids. V was shortened by 7 bases and J by 8 bases, with 14 bases between the two germline ends. The V gene's germline CDR1 is MDHEN and CDR2 SYDVKM. The CDR3 nucleotides read TGTGCCAGCAACCCGGGGGGGCACGAAAAACTGTTTTTT. Translating it yields CASNPGGHEKLFF. Full variable domain (missing parts from reference TRBV28 and TRBJ1-4): DVKVTQSSRYLVKRTGEKVFLECVQDMDHENMFWYRQDPGLGLRLIYFSYDVKMKEKGDIPEGYSVSREKKERFSLILESASTNQTSMYLCASNPGGHEKLFFGSGTQLSVL.

The CDR3 reads CASGRTSLHEQYF. The CDR3 nucleotides read TGTGCCAGCGGACGGACCTCCCTCCACGAGCAGTACTTC. The chain has TRBV28 and TRBJ2-7; no reliable D call. CDR3 size: 13 residues. V shed 8 bases and J shed 5 bases, with 16 bases lying between them. Looked up from germline, CDR1 is MDHEN and CDR2 is SYDVKM.

V is TRBV15 and J is TRBJ2-7; 7 bases agree with TRBD2. CDR1 LNHNV and CDR2 YYDKDF come from the germline V gene (reference sequence). After removal of 0 bases from V and 7 bases from J, the junction contained 9 bases not matched to a gene. CDR3 length equals 15 residues. CDR3 amino acids: CATSRDKAGSGEQYF. In DNA form, the CDR3 reads TGTGCCACCAGCAGAGATAAAGCGGGGAGCGGGGAGCAGTACTTC.

The chain uses TRBV9 and TRBJ2-1; D not resolved. This CDR3 is 14 amino acids long. Germline V gives CDR1 SGDLS, CDR2 YYNGEE. V was clipped by 3 bases and J by 6 bases, with 13 bases between them. The CDR3 sequence is CASSESPEGNEQFF. The CDR3 region has the DNA TGTGCCAGCAGCGAGTCCCCCGAAGGCAATGAGCAGTTCTTC. Variable domain in full (rest from reference TRBV9 and TRBJ2-1): DSGVTQTPKHLITATGQRVTLRCSPRSGDLSVYWYQQSLDQGLQFLIQYYNGEERAKGNILERFSAQQFPDLHSELNLSSLELGDSALYFCASSESPEGNEQFFGPGTRLTVL.

The genes are TRBV30 and TRBJ1-6; 7 bases are shared with TRBD1. Per germline, CDR1 GTSNPN and CDR2 SVGIG (reference sequence). Trimming took 5 bases from V and 6 from J; bases not matched to a gene: 7. CDR3 length: 14 amino acids. The CDR3 reads CAWGLGQTNSPLHF. The CDR3 nucleotides are TGTGCCTGGGGACTGGGACAGACTAATTCACCCCTCCACTTT.

This chain links TRBV5-1 with TRBJ2-6, with a weak D call TRBD1 (6 bases). Trimming removed 5 bases at V and 0 bases at J, with 12 bases between. Per the germline V gene, CDR1 is SGHRS and CDR2 is YFSETQ. The CDR3 has 16 amino acids. CDR3 in DNA: TGCGCCAGCAGTAAGGGGGTCTACTCTGGGGCCAACGTCCTGACTTTC. Translation gives CASSKGVYSGANVLTF.

This chain joins TRBV18 and TRBJ1-2; the D gene is possibly TRBD1 (5 bases). The V end lost 1 base, the J end lost 4 bases, and 19 bases lay between the germline ends. There are 17 residues in the CDR3. Germline CDR1 is KGHSH and CDR2 is LQKENI. The CDR3 bases are TGTGCCAGCTCACCACGAACGACAGAGCGCGGTAGCTATGGCTACACCTTC. This encodes CASSPRTTERGSYGYTF.

This chain joins TRBV16 and TRBJ1-2; D remains unclear. This CDR3 comprises 14 residues. Per germline, CDR1 KGHSY and CDR2 FQNENV. The ends were cut back, 0 bases at V and 0 bases at J, with 5 bases in the middle. CDR3 region: CASSQSSANYGYTF. CDR3 nucleotide sequence: TGTGCCAGCAGCCAATCTTCAGCTAACTATGGCTACACCTTC.

The gene calls are TRBV28 and TRBJ1-6; maybe TRBD1 (5 bases). CDR1 MDHEN and CDR2 SYDVKM come from the germline V gene. The CDR3 consists of 21 residues. Trimming took 4 bases from V and 4 from J, leaving 29 bases between them. This CDR3 reads CASSSIFRVSGPVGYNSPLHF. CDR3 coding DNA: TGTGCCAGCAGTTCCATCTTCAGGGTTTCAGGACCGGTCGGGTATAATTCACCCCTCCACTTT. Based on the CDR3 plus reference TRBV28 and TRBJ1-6, the full variable domain is DVKVTQSSRYLVKRTGEKVFLECVQDMDHENMFWYRQDPGLGLRLIYFSYDVKMKEKGDIPEGYSVSREKKERFSLILESASTNQTSMYLCASSSIFRVSGPVGYNSPLHFGNGTRLTVT.

J is TRBJ2-1 and V is TRBV7-6; TRBD2 matches at 14 bases. CDR1 and CDR2 (germline): SGHVS, FNYEAQ. The CDR3 covers 21 residues. J was trimmed by 4 bases and V by 6 bases; bases with no gene match: 20. The CDR3 sequence: CASSYDPGLAGERGGYNEQFF. For the CDR3, the DNA is TGTGCCAGCAGTTATGACCCGGGACTAGCGGGAGAGAGGGGGGGATACAATGAGCAGTTCTTC.

This clone has at least ten counts. The gene calls are TRBV3-1 (or the pseudogene TRBV3-2) and TRBJ1-1, with TRBD1 identical over 8 bases. CDR3 length: 13 amino acids. Trimming at V came to 7 bases and at J to 5 bases, leaving 6 bases not matched to a gene. CDR1 LGHDT and CDR2 YNNKEL come from the germline V gene (reference sequence). CDR3 loop: CASTHDRGTEAFF. In nucleotides, the CDR3 is TGTGCCAGCACCCACGACAGGGGTACTGAAGCTTTCTTT.

The chain combines TRBV6-5 with TRBJ2-7; D possibly matches TRBD1 or TRBD2 (5 bases each). V was pared by 7 bases and J by 1 base, with 17 bases between. The germline gives CDR1 MNHEY, CDR2 SVGAGI. The CDR3 runs to 15 residues. CDR3 sequence (DNA): TGTGCCAGCATTTCGGGACCTCAAGGGTCCTACGAGCAGTACTTC. Its protein is CASISGPQGSYEQYF.

The gene calls are TRBV6-2 or TRBV6-3 and TRBJ1-5; weak D call: TRBD1 (5 bases). Germline CDR1 is MNHEY and CDR2 is SVGEGT. The CDR3 runs 20 residues. The germline V and J ends were trimmed by 5 bases and 1 base, with 27 bases remaining between them. DNA for the CDR3: TGTGCCAGCAGTCCCATCCGAGCACCGACCCTTGACAGAAGCAATCAGCCCCAGCATTTT. Its protein is CASSPIRAPTLDRSNQPQHF.

This clone has just one count. The genes are TRBV7-9 and TRBJ2-3; a weak D match, TRBD2 (5 bases). The CDR3 consists of 15 residues. Germline-derived CDR1 and CDR2 are SEHNR and FQNEAQ (reference sequence). The V end was cut by 2 bases, the J end by 0 bases, with 9 bases between. CDR3 nucleotides: TGTGCCAGCAGCTTAACCGGGGAGAGCACAGATACGCAGTATTTT. Residues: CASSLTGESTDTQYF.

The rearrangement joins TRBV19 to TRBJ1-5, with D perhaps TRBD1 (5 bases). The V gene lost 8 bases and the J gene lost 7 bases, with 15 bases spanning the gap. The germline V gene has CDR1 LNHDA and CDR2 SQIVND (reference sequence). The CDR3 sequence is 13 residues long. CDR3 protein: CASGEGYRQPQHF. CDR3 sequence (DNA): TGTGCCAGTGGAGAGGGATACAGGCAGCCCCAGCATTTT.